The rows below give T cell receptor beta chains drawn from one sample of a study of blood T cell repertoires in COVID-19. The table came from immunoSEQ multiplex PCR; TCRdb's copy has only in-frame clones and leaves some out. The data contain around 330,000 clones, about 91% of them singletons. The source material was peripheral blood. These receptors originate from a woman aged 25 to 39 with COVID-19, enrolled during active disease. The CDR3 runs from the conserved cysteine through the conserved F or W. The order of the fields is D gene, V gene, clone size, J gene, CDR3 protein, CDR3 DNA. D genes are given only for firm matches. Size is omitted from some rows. Given values are once, few, many or a class for expanded clones.

D: TRBD1; V: TRBV5-1; size: NA; J: TRBJ2-5; CDR3: CASSLTGDETQYF; DNA: TGCGCCAGCAGCCTGACAGGGGACGAGACCCAGTACTTC
D: TRBD1; V: TRBV13; size: NA; J: TRBJ1-3; CDR3: CASRQGARGNTIYF; DNA: TGTGCCAGCAGGCAGGGGGCAAGAGGAAACACCATATATTTT
D: NA; V: TRBV20-1; size: NA; J: TRBJ2-5; CDR3: CSAQAETQYF; DNA: TGCAGTGCTCAGGCGGAGACCCAGTACTTC
D: TRBD1; V: TRBV6-5; size: NA; J: TRBJ1-1; CDR3: CASSLGTGGTEAFF; DNA: TGTGCCAGCAGCCTCGGGACAGGGGGAACTGAAGCTTTCTTT
D: NA; V: TRBV3-1/TRBV3-2; size: NA; J: TRBJ2-1; CDR3: CASSHRESYNEQFF; DNA: TGTGCCAGCAGCCACCGGGAATCCTACAATGAGCAGTTCTTC
D: TRBD1; V: TRBV3-1/TRBV3-2; size: NA; J: TRBJ1-2; CDR3: CASSLGTEYGYTF; DNA: TGTGCCAGCAGCCTTGGGACAGAGTATGGCTACACCTTC
D: NA; V: TRBV12-3/TRBV12-4; size: NA; J: TRBJ2-5; CDR3: CASSLLGETQYF; DNA: TGTGCCAGCAGTTTACTCGGGGAGACCCAGTACTTC
D: TRBD2; V: TRBV7-9; size: NA; J: TRBJ2-1; CDR3: CASSPGLAGSYNEQFF; DNA: TGTGCCAGCAGTCCGGGACTAGCGGGCTCCTACAATGAGCAGTTCTTC
D: NA; V: TRBV6-1; size: NA; J: TRBJ2-2; CDR3: CASSELDRGTGELFF; DNA: TGTGCCAGCAGTGAATTAGATAGGGGCACCGGGGAGCTGTTTTTT
D: NA; V: TRBV5-1; size: NA; J: TRBJ1-6; CDR3: CASSSQDASNSPLHF; DNA: TGCGCCAGCAGCTCACAGGACGCCTCTAATTCACCCCTCCACTTT
D: TRBD1; V: TRBV4-1; size: NA; J: TRBJ2-5; CDR3: CASSQDIDRGGETQYF; DNA: TGCGCCAGCAGCCAAGATATAGACAGGGGAGGAGAGACCCAGTACTTC
D: TRBD1; V: TRBV29-1; size: NA; J: TRBJ1-2; CDR3: CSVLGQGAEGYTF; DNA: TGCAGCGTCCTCGGACAGGGGGCTGAAGGCTACACCTTC
D: NA; V: TRBV3-1/TRBV3-2; size: NA; J: TRBJ2-5; CDR3: CASSLDLQETQYF; DNA: TGTGCCAGCAGTCTGGACTTGCAAGAGACCCAGTACTTC
D: TRBD1; V: TRBV19; size: NA; J: TRBJ2-2; CDR3: CASNTGGNTGELFF; DNA: TGTGCCAGTAACACAGGGGGCAACACCGGGGAGCTGTTTTTT
D: NA; V: TRBV7-2; size: NA; J: TRBJ1-6; CDR3: CASSPRGGRPLHF; DNA: TGTGCCAGCAGCCCACGCGGGGGGCGTCCCCTCCACTTT
D: NA; V: TRBV29-1; size: NA; J: TRBJ2-3; CDR3: CSVAAPGLITDTQYF; DNA: TGCAGCGTTGCAGCACCGGGGTTAATCACAGATACGCAGTATTTT
D: TRBD2; V: TRBV15; size: NA; J: TRBJ2-2; CDR3: CATSTPSGLAGGANTGELFF; DNA: TGTGCCACCAGCACACCATCGGGACTAGCGGGGGGCGCGAACACCGGGGAGCTGTTTTTT
D: NA; V: TRBV28; size: NA; J: TRBJ1-6; CDR3: CASSLGGTGSPLHF; DNA: TGTGCCAGCAGTTTGGGGGGGACGGGTTCACCCCTCCACTTT
D: NA; V: TRBV28; size: once; J: TRBJ1-4; CDR3: CASSSGPTALNEKLFF; DNA: TGTGCCAGCAGTTCAGGTCCGACAGCCCTGAATGAAAAACTGTTTTTT
D: NA; V: TRBV18; size: NA; J: TRBJ1-1; CDR3: CASSRGKSTEAFF; DNA: TGTGCCAGCTCACGCGGGAAGTCCACTGAAGCTTTCTTT
D: TRBD1; V: TRBV28; size: once; J: TRBJ1-2; CDR3: CASSLSLWDRGRGYTF; DNA: TGTGCCAGCAGTTTATCCCTATGGGACAGGGGGCGGGGCTACACCTTC
D: TRBD1; V: TRBV28; size: NA; J: TRBJ1-4; CDR3: CASRRQGGFEKLFF; DNA: TGTGCCAGCAGGAGACAGGGGGGGTTTGAAAAACTGTTTTTT
D: NA; V: TRBV7-9; size: NA; J: TRBJ2-1; CDR3: CASSPNYGYEQFF; DNA: TGTGCCAGCAGCCCCAACTACGGGTATGAGCAGTTCTTC
D: NA; V: TRBV4-2; size: NA; J: TRBJ2-2; CDR3: CASSQDEHTNTGELFF; DNA: TGTGCCAGCAGCCAAGATGAGCATACGAACACCGGGGAGCTGTTTTTT
D: TRBD2; V: TRBV11-2; size: NA; J: TRBJ2-1; CDR3: CASSPRGLAGTEQFF; DNA: TGTGCCAGCAGCCCCCGAGGACTAGCGGGGACTGAGCAGTTCTTC
D: NA; V: TRBV10-3; size: few; J: TRBJ1-3; CDR3: CAISLTEPASGNTIYF; DNA: TGTGCCATCAGCTTGACAGAGCCGGCATCTGGAAACACCATATATTTT
D: TRBD1; V: TRBV7-9; size: NA; J: TRBJ1-1; CDR3: CASSSAQGPEAFF; DNA: TGTGCCAGCAGCTCGGCACAGGGGCCCGAAGCTTTCTTT
D: NA; V: TRBV2; size: NA; J: TRBJ1-3; CDR3: CASSEAAPQWSGNTIYF; DNA: TGTGCCAGCAGTGAAGCCGCACCCCAGTGGTCGGGAAACACCATATATTTT
D: TRBD2; V: TRBV6-6; size: NA; J: TRBJ2-2; CDR3: CASSPLAGGPTGELFF; DNA: TGTGCCAGCAGCCCCCTAGCGGGGGGTCCCACCGGGGAGCTGTTTTTT
D: NA; V: TRBV11-2; size: once; J: TRBJ1-1; CDR3: CASSAQQVTNTEAFF; DNA: TGTGCCAGCAGCGCCCAACAGGTCACGAACACTGAAGCTTTCTTT
D: NA; V: TRBV5-4; size: NA; J: TRBJ1-2; CDR3: CASNLERGVGGYTF; DNA: TGTGCCAGCAACCTCGAACGGGGGGTCGGGGGCTACACCTTC
D: NA; V: TRBV11-2; size: NA; J: TRBJ1-1; CDR3: CASSLTGQNTEAFF; DNA: TGTGCCAGCAGCTTAACGGGACAGAACACTGAAGCTTTCTTT
D: NA; V: TRBV19; size: NA; J: TRBJ1-6; CDR3: CASEYDRTYNSPLHF; DNA: TGTGCCAGCGAATACGACAGAACCTATAATTCACCCCTCCACTTT
D: TRBD1; V: TRBV5-6; size: NA; J: TRBJ1-5; CDR3: CASSFGQGFYQPQHF; DNA: TGTGCCAGCAGCTTCGGACAGGGGTTTTATCAGCCCCAGCATTTT
D: TRBD2; V: TRBV10-3; size: once; J: TRBJ2-1; CDR3: CAISPGLGRDEQFF; DNA: TGTGCCATCAGTCCAGGACTCGGGAGGGATGAGCAGTTCTTC
D: TRBD1; V: TRBV6-5; size: NA; J: TRBJ2-5; CDR3: CASGTGVGETQYF; DNA: TGTGCCAGCGGAACAGGGGTGGGAGAGACCCAGTACTTC
D: NA; V: TRBV5-4; size: NA; J: TRBJ2-5; CDR3: CASSLGPREVGETQYF; DNA: TGTGCCAGCAGCTTGGGCCCTCGAGAGGTCGGGGAGACCCAGTACTTC
D: TRBD1; V: TRBV3-1/TRBV3-2; size: NA; J: TRBJ2-2; CDR3: CASSPWTGKNTGELFF; DNA: TGTGCCAGCAGCCCCTGGACAGGAAAGAACACCGGGGAGCTGTTTTTT
D: NA; V: TRBV24-1; size: NA; J: TRBJ2-1; CDR3: CATSVEGGGSYNEQFF; DNA: TGTGCCACCAGTGTTGAGGGCGGCGGTTCCTACAATGAGCAGTTCTTC
D: TRBD2; V: TRBV2; size: NA; J: TRBJ2-3; CDR3: CASSTGLAGTDTQYF; DNA: TGTGCCAGCAGCACCGGACTAGCGGGGACAGATACGCAGTATTTT
D: TRBD1; V: TRBV28; size: once; J: TRBJ2-2; CDR3: CASSPTPGQGGELFF; DNA: TGTGCCAGCAGTCCCACTCCAGGACAGGGTGGGGAGCTGTTTTTT
D: TRBD2; V: TRBV4-3; size: NA; J: TRBJ2-3; CDR3: CASSQDSRLAGGAQYF; DNA: TGCGCCAGCAGCCAAGATTCGCGACTAGCGGGGGGGGCGCAGTATTTT
D: TRBD1; V: TRBV7-2; size: NA; J: TRBJ2-3; CDR3: CASSLAGQGVTDTQYF; DNA: TGTGCCAGCAGCTTAGCAGGCCAGGGGGTCACAGATACGCAGTATTTT
D: NA; V: TRBV30; size: NA; J: TRBJ1-6; CDR3: CAWSARGRPNSPLHF; DNA: TGTGCCTGGAGTGCAAGGGGCAGGCCTAATTCACCCCTCCACTTT
D: NA; V: TRBV10-3; size: NA; J: TRBJ1-4; CDR3: CAISKESREKLFF; DNA: TGTGCCATCAGTAAGGAGTCCCGTGAAAAACTGTTTTTT
D: TRBD1; V: TRBV14; size: NA; J: TRBJ1-1; CDR3: CASSLTGANTEAFF; DNA: TGTGCCAGCAGCCTGACAGGGGCTAACACTGAAGCTTTCTTT
D: NA; V: TRBV19; size: NA; J: TRBJ1-4; CDR3: CASKGSKTNEKLFF; DNA: TGTGCCAGCAAGGGGTCAAAGACTAATGAAAAACTGTTTTTT
D: NA; V: TRBV5-1; size: few; J: TRBJ1-6; CDR3: CASSSVSSYNSPLHF; DNA: TGCGCCAGCAGCTCCGTGAGCTCCTATAATTCACCCCTCCACTTT
D: NA; V: TRBV7-9; size: few; J: TRBJ2-7; CDR3: CASSFLTAAEQYF; DNA: TGTGCCAGCAGCTTTCTAACAGCGGCCGAGCAGTACTTC
D: TRBD1; V: TRBV30; size: NA; J: TRBJ2-7; CDR3: CAWGTGPYEQYF; DNA: TGTGCCTGGGGGACAGGGCCCTACGAGCAGTACTTC
D: TRBD1; V: TRBV28; size: NA; J: TRBJ1-5; CDR3: CASSRTGGDVDRGAQHF; DNA: TGTGCCAGCAGCAGGACAGGGGGAGACGTTGATAGAGGGGCCCAGCATTTT
D: NA; V: TRBV19; size: NA; J: TRBJ2-3; CDR3: CASSRGGTTTDTQYF; DNA: TGTGCCAGCTCGAGGGGGGGGACTACCACAGATACGCAGTATTTT
D: NA; V: TRBV6-5; size: NA; J: TRBJ1-1; CDR3: CASSSTDGEAFF; DNA: TGTGCCAGCAGTTCTACAGACGGTGAAGCTTTCTTT
D: TRBD1; V: TRBV4-1; size: NA; J: TRBJ1-1; CDR3: CASSQLVVGDRGAGGKAFF; DNA: TGCGCCAGCAGCCAGTTGGTCGTAGGGGACAGGGGGGCCGGGGGTAAAGCTTTCTTT
D: TRBD1; V: TRBV5-1; size: NA; J: TRBJ1-1; CDR3: CASSFSGGGTEAFF; DNA: TGCGCCAGCAGCTTCTCAGGGGGCGGGACTGAAGCTTTCTTT
D: NA; V: TRBV19; size: NA; J: TRBJ1-5; CDR3: CASAGDRNQPQHF; DNA: TGTGCCAGTGCAGGGGATCGCAATCAGCCCCAGCATTTT
D: NA; V: TRBV6-8; size: NA; J: TRBJ2-7; CDR3: CASSKSRGLDREALSSYEQYF; DNA: TGTGCCAGCAGCAAAAGCCGGGGGCTAGACAGGGAGGCTCTTAGCTCCTACGAGCAGTACTTC
D: NA; V: TRBV2; size: NA; J: TRBJ1-3; CDR3: CASRQGIGNTIYF; DNA: TGTGCCAGCAGGCAGGGTATCGGTAACACCATATATTTT
D: NA; V: TRBV30; size: NA; J: TRBJ1-1; CDR3: CAWSILDIMNTEAFF; DNA: TGTGCCTGGAGTATTTTGGACATCATGAACACTGAAGCTTTCTTT
D: TRBD1; V: TRBV9; size: NA; J: TRBJ1-2; CDR3: CASSQGQGGGGYGYTF; DNA: TGTGCCAGCAGCCAGGGACAGGGGGGAGGGGGCTATGGCTACACCTTC